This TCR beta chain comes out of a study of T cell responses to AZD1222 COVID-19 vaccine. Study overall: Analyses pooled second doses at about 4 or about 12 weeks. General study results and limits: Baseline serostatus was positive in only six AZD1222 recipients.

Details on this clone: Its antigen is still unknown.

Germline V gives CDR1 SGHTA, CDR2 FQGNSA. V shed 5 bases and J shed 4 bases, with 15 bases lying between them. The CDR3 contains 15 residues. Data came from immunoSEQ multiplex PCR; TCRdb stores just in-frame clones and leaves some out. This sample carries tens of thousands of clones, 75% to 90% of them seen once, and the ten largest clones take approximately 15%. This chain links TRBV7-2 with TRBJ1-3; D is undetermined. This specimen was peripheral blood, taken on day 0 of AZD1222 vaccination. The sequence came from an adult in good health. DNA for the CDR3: TGTGCCAGCAGCCCGTCCGGGATAGAAGGAAACACCATATATTTT. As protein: CASSPSGIEGNTIYF. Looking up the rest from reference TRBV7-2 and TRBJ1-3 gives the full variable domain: GAGVSQSPSNKVTEKGKDVELRCDPISGHTALYWYRQSLGQGLEFLIYFQGNSAPDKSGLPSDRFSAERTGGSVSTLTIQRTQQEDSAVYLCASSPSGIEGNTIYFGEGSWLTVV.